These 27 T cell receptor beta chains came from one sample sequenced in a study of shared clonotypes between healthy human individuals. Using immunoSEQ multiplex PCR, the repertoire was profiled, and TCRdb retains in-frame clones only, with some absent. The top ten clones hold about 0.32% of a sample with about 380,000 clones, 90% to 98% of them seen once. Specimen: memory CD8+ T cells sorted from blood. Subset reported: CD45RO+ cells pooled with CCR7-negative TemRA cells. The source of these receptors is a man aged 25 to 40 in good health.

This CDR3 is CAISEFWTGGYTF. CDR3 bases: TGTGCCATCAGTGAGTTCTGGACAGGTGGCTACACCTTC. The chain links TRBV10-3 to TRBJ1-2, with 7 bases matching TRBD1. CDR1 is ENHRY, CDR2 SYGVKD, per germline. CDR3 length: 13 amino acids. J was trimmed by 7 bases and V by 1 base; bases with no gene match: 3.

The chain is built from TRBV7-3 and TRBJ1-1, with D perhaps matching TRBD1 (5 bases). CDR1 is SGHTA, CDR2 FQGTGA, per germline. The CDR3 totals 14 residues. The germline V and J ends were trimmed by 1 base and 4 bases, with 10 bases remaining between them. The CDR3 DNA follows: TGTGCCAGCAGCTTAATGGGGGTGAGCACTGAAGCTTTCTTT. This codes for CASSLMGVSTEAFF. Full variable domain (missing parts from reference TRBV7-3 and TRBJ1-1): GAGVSQTPSNKVTEKGKYVELRCDPISGHTALYWYRQSLGQGPEFLIYFQGTGAADDSGLPNDRFFAVRPEGSVSTLKIQRTERGDSAVYLCASSLMGVSTEAFFGQGTRLTVV.

This clone has just one count. The rearrangement uses TRBV5-1 and TRBJ1-6; 7 bases map to TRBD1. Trimming at V came to 5 bases and at J to 8 bases, leaving 10 bases not matched to a gene. The CDR3 sequence is 15 residues long. Germline CDR1 SGHRS, CDR2 YFSETQ. The CDR3 sequence is CASRTGEWGDSPLHF. CDR3 DNA: TGCGCCAGCAGAACAGGGGAGTGGGGCGATTCACCCCTCCACTTT.

The chain links TRBV19 to TRBJ1-3; D uncertain. The germline V gene has CDR1 LNHDA and CDR2 SQIVND (reference sequence). The V end lost 7 bases, the J end lost 0 bases, and 10 bases lay between the germline ends. The CDR3 consists of 14 residues. The CDR3 bases are TGTGCCAGTAAGCTCTACTACTCTGGAAACACCATATATTTT. It specifies CASKLYYSGNTIYF.

This clone appeared a few times. The chain couples TRBV6-1 to TRBJ2-5; 11 bases fit TRBD1. This CDR3 spans 14 amino acids. J was trimmed by 5 bases and V by 10 bases; bases with no gene match: 9. Germline CDR1 is MNHNS and CDR2 is SASEGT. The chain's CDR3 is CATSRTGGRETQYF. The CDR3 DNA is TGTGCCACTTCTCGGACAGGGGGCAGGGAGACCCAGTACTTC.

The rearrangement joins TRBV30 to TRBJ1-3; 8 nucleotides agree with TRBD1. V was pared by 5 bases and J by 5 bases, with 14 bases of the junction left unmatched. The CDR3 has 16 amino acids. Germline V lookup: CDR1 GTSNPN, CDR2 SVGIG (reference sequence). CDR3 in amino acids: CAWAPRDRGGRNTIYF. The CDR3 nucleotides read TGTGCCTGGGCGCCCAGAGACAGGGGAGGTAGAAACACCATATATTTT.

V and J are TRBV15 and TRBJ2-7, with TRBD2 matching over 13 bases. This CDR3 region has 13 residues. After removal of 6 bases from V and 12 bases from J, the junction contained 8 bases not matched to a gene. CDR1 and CDR2 (germline): LNHNV, YYDKDF (reference sequence). DNA of the CDR3: TGTGCCACCAGATTCACTAGCGGGAGGGCCCGGTACTTC. The encoded protein is CATRFTSGRARYF.

The CDR3 DNA reads TGTGCCAGCGGCCAACTAGCGCCAAATGAGCAGTTCTTC. It translates to CASGQLAPNEQFF. This chain connects TRBV28 to TRBJ2-1; 7 bases fit TRBD2. Germline V gene sequence: CDR1 MDHEN, CDR2 SYDVKM. The CDR3 spans 13 residues. The V gene end was trimmed by 8 bases and the J gene end by 7 bases; junction bases not matched to a gene: 8.

CDR3 sequence reads: CASSIVGGLNQPQHF. In DNA, the CDR3 is TGTGCCAGTAGTATAGTCGGGGGACTCAATCAGCCCCAGCATTTT. The chain links TRBV19 to TRBJ1-5, with D possibly matching TRBD1 (5 bases). This CDR3 region has 15 residues. Germline CDR1 LNHDA, CDR2 SQIVND (reference sequence). With 1 base removed from V and 3 bases from J, the gap between germline ends came to 10 bases.

For this clone: Other DNA sequences within the sample encode an identical CDR3. This chain joins TRBV5-1 and TRBJ2-5, with a weak D call TRBD2 (5 bases). This CDR3 region has 14 residues. V lost 0 bases to trimming and J lost 0 bases, with 6 bases between them. Germline assignment: CDR1 SGHRS and CDR2 YFSETQ. For the CDR3, the DNA is TGCGCCAGCAGCTTGGGAGGGTACCAAGAGACCCAGTACTTC. Amino acids: CASSLGGYQETQYF.

This chain links TRBV5-8 with TRBJ2-3, with 7 bases identical to TRBD1. V trimming: 2 bases; J trimming: 3 bases; junction bases outside the gene matches: 9. In germline, CDR1 is SGHTS, CDR2 YDEGEE. The CDR3 extends over 16 amino acids. CDR3 bases: TGTGCCAGCAGCTTACGGGGATTCAGGGGGACAGATACGCAGTATTTT. Protein sequence: CASSLRGFRGTDTQYF.

V usage is TRBV14 and J usage is TRBJ2-7; no reliable D call. Looked up from germline, CDR1 is SGHDN and CDR2 is FVKESK. The length of the CDR3 is 16 residues. The V and J ends lost 0 bases and 0 bases respectively, with 12 bases between them. CDR3 bases: TGTGCCAGCAGCCAAGAATTGGGCCACGGCTCCTACGAGCAGTACTTC. Protein sequence: CASSQELGHGSYEQYF.

CDR3 DNA sequence: TGTGCCAGCAGTGCCTGGGGGGCCGGGAGCAATCAGCCCCAGCATTTT. Translation gives CASSAWGAGSNQPQHF. The chain links TRBV28 to TRBJ1-5; tentatively, D is TRBD1 (6 bases). V was trimmed by 5 bases and J by 1 base, leaving 15 bases between them. The CDR3 extends over 16 amino acids. CDR1 and CDR2 from the germline V gene are MDHEN and SYDVKM.

Concerning this clone: Other DNA variants within this sample encode the same CDR3. The chain links TRBV6-5 to TRBJ2-7, with TRBD2 identical over 10 bases. The germline gives CDR1 MNHEY, CDR2 SVGAGI. The CDR3 has 15 residues. The J segment lost 2 bases and the V segment lost 0 bases, leaving 1 base of the junction unmatched. The chain's CDR3 is CASSYSAGGAYEQYF. The CDR3 coding sequence is TGTGCCAGCAGTTACTCAGCGGGAGGGGCCTACGAGCAGTACTTC.

This chain links TRBV5-6 with TRBJ2-7; 7 nucleotides match TRBD2. J gave up 3 bases and V 4 bases, and 10 bases lay outside the gene matches. The CDR3 is 15 residues long. In germline, CDR1 is SGHDT, CDR2 YYEEEE. CDR3: CASSRTSFSYYEQYF. The CDR3 nucleotides are TGTGCCAGCAGCCGGACTAGTTTCTCCTACTACGAGCAGTACTTC.

CDR3 sequence reads: CASSDRRGFGADTQYF. Written as DNA, the CDR3 is TGTGCCAGCAGTGACCGCAGGGGCTTCGGGGCAGATACGCAGTATTTT. The chain combines TRBV2 with TRBJ2-3, with D possibly matching TRBD1 (6 bases). This CDR3 is built from 16 residues. V shed 3 bases and J shed 4 bases, with 17 bases lying between them. In germline, CDR1 is SNHLY, CDR2 FYNNEI.

The chain couples TRBV5-1 to TRBJ1-2; D uncertain. The V end lost 0 bases, the J end lost 8 bases, and 11 bases lay between the germline ends. Germline V gene lookup returns CDR1 SGHRS and CDR2 YFSETQ. The CDR3 runs 13 residues. The CDR3 protein is CASSLGSGSGYTF. In nucleotides, the CDR3 is TGCGCCAGCAGCTTGGGATCAGGAAGCGGCTACACCTTC.

The chain joins TRBV5-6 to TRBJ2-7; 8 bases match TRBD2. Per germline, CDR1 SGHDT and CDR2 YYEEEE. Trimming removed 2 bases from V and 3 bases from J; junction bases left unmatched: 4. The CDR3 is made up of 14 amino acids. CDR3 in DNA: TGTGCCAGCAGCTTCCGGGAGGGCCGCTACGAGCAGTACTTC. Translating it yields CASSFREGRYEQYF.

The chain links TRBV7-3 to TRBJ2-1, with D tentatively TRBD1 or TRBD2 (5 bases each). Germline lookup yields CDR1 SGHTA and CDR2 FQGTGA. The V gene lost 5 bases and the J gene lost 8 bases, with 16 bases spanning the gap. The CDR3 sequence is 14 residues long. The CDR3 DNA follows: TGTGCCAGCAGCACCCGGGGCCTGGTAGATGAGCAGTTCTTC. This codes for CASSTRGLVDEQFF. Combining the CDR3 with reference TRBV7-3 and TRBJ2-1 gives the whole variable domain GAGVSQTPSNKVTEKGKYVELRCDPISGHTALYWYRQSLGQGPEFLIYFQGTGAADDSGLPNDRFFAVRPEGSVSTLKIQRTERGDSAVYLCASSTRGLVDEQFFGPGTRLTVL.

J is TRBJ2-3 and V is TRBV7-2; D remains ambiguous. V lost 2 bases, J lost 0 bases, and 6 bases lay in between. The CDR3 has 14 residues. Germline CDR1 reads SGHTA; CDR2 reads FQGNSA. CDR3 DNA sequence: TGTGCCAGCAGCTTACAGAAGAGCACAGATACGCAGTATTTT. Encoded protein: CASSLQKSTDTQYF.

This clone was detected only a few times. This chain joins TRBV5-1 and TRBJ2-2; TRBD2 matches 8 bases. Germline CDR1 and CDR2: SGHRS and YFSETQ. Unmatched junction bases numbered 0, after V lost 0 bases and J lost 5 bases. The CDR3 sequence is 14 residues long. In nucleotides, the CDR3 is TGCGCCAGCAGCTTGGGCGGGGGGACCGGGGAGCTGTTTTTT. Amino acids: CASSLGGGTGELFF.

As for this clone: At the DNA level, this CDR3 is encoded by other sequences in the same sample as well. V is TRBV28 and J is TRBJ1-5; TRBD1 is a possible D gene (5 bases). The CDR3 has 13 amino acids. Trimming removed 6 bases from V and 1 base from J, with 7 bases in between. Germline CDR1 is MDHEN and CDR2 is SYDVKM. In nucleotides, the CDR3 is TGTGCCAGCAGCTCAGGGAGCAATCAGCCCCAGCATTTT. Its translation: CASSSGSNQPQHF.

This clone appeared a single time. This chain connects TRBV19 to TRBJ1-5, with 7 bases that match TRBD1. Trimming took 3 bases from V and 8 from J; bases not matched to a gene: 19. Germline assignment: CDR1 LNHDA and CDR2 SQIVND (reference sequence). The CDR3 is 18 residues long. For the CDR3, the DNA is TGTGCCAGTAGTATGGGGGCACAGGGGATTCCCTATGTAAAGCCCCAGCATTTT. This encodes CASSMGAQGIPYVKPQHF.

This clone was picked up one time. The rearrangement uses TRBV28 and TRBJ2-1; 7 nucleotides line up with TRBD2. CDR3 length equals 16 residues. Germline V lookup: CDR1 MDHEN, CDR2 SYDVKM. J lost 0 bases, V lost 6 bases, and 8 bases had no gene match. The CDR3 spells CASSPVAGPSYNEQFF. The DNA for the CDR3 is TGTGCCAGCAGCCCCGTAGCGGGCCCCTCCTACAATGAGCAGTTCTTC.

J is TRBJ2-7 and V is TRBV27; no clear D. CDR1 MNHEY and CDR2 SMNVEV come from the germline V gene (reference sequence). The CDR3 extends over 13 amino acids. The V end was cut by 2 bases, the J end by 3 bases, with 8 bases between. CDR3 region: CASSLHGSYEQYF. DNA for the CDR3: TGTGCCAGCAGTTTACACGGCAGCTACGAGCAGTACTTC.

CDR3 loop: CASRASGVYEQYF. In DNA, the CDR3 is TGTGCCAGTAGGGCTAGCGGGGTTTACGAGCAGTACTTC. The chain employs TRBV19 and TRBJ2-7; TRBD2 aligns across 9 bases. The CDR3 runs 13 residues. The V and J ends lost 6 bases and 4 bases, in that order; junction bases with no gene match: 4. From germline, CDR1 is LNHDA and CDR2 SQIVND (reference sequence). Looking up the rest from reference TRBV19 and TRBJ2-7 gives the full variable domain: DGGITQSPKYLFRKEGQNVTLSCEQNLNHDAMYWYRQDPGQGLRLIYYSQIVNDFQKGDIAEGYSVSREKKESFPLTVTSAQKNPTAFYLCASRASGVYEQYFGPGTRLTVT.

V is TRBV11-1 and J is TRBJ2-7; D is perhaps TRBD1 or TRBD2 (5 bases each). Germline loops: CDR1 SGHAT, CDR2 FQDESV (reference sequence). CDR3 length equals 18 residues. V shed 2 bases and J shed 5 bases, with 25 bases lying between them. CDR3 in DNA: TGTGCCAGCAGCTTATTGGATCCCCTTCTGGGACCAGCCGACGAGCAGTACTTC. Encoded protein: CASSLLDPLLGPADEQYF.